These T cell receptor beta chains were read from a single sample in a study of shared clonotypes between healthy human individuals. Profiling relied on immunoSEQ multiplex PCR, and the TCRdb table lists in-frame clones only, not all of them. Counted here are some 2,000,000 clones, 90% to 96% occurring once; the ten biggest clones make up around 0.13%. The sequencing sample was made of naive CD4+ T cells sorted from blood. These receptors were collected from a man aged 18 to 29 in good health. The CDR3 runs from the conserved cysteine through the conserved F or W. A D gene is named only where the DNA matches it firmly. Clone size appears in some rows only: once, few, many, or a class for an expanded clone.

d_gene	v_gene	j_gene	abundance	CDR3nt	CDR3aa
-	TRBV7-9	TRBJ1-6	-	TGTGCCAGCAGCTCGAGCGCCGTTACTAATTCACCCCTCCACTTT	CASSSSAVTNSPLHF
-	TRBV7-8	TRBJ2-7	-	TGTGCCAGCAGCGGATGGGACGGCTCCTACGAGCAGTACTTC	CASSGWDGSYEQYF
-	TRBV4-2	TRBJ1-3	-	TGTGCCAGCAGCCAAGTACCGGGGCTCTCTGGAAACACCATATATTTT	CASSQVPGLSGNTIYF
-	TRBV7-6	TRBJ1-6	few	TGTGCCAGCAGCGCCCTTTTAGAAGGTCCCCTCCACTTT	CASSALLEGPLHF
TRBD1	TRBV4-1	TRBJ1-5	-	TGCGCCAGCAGCTCGGGGACAGACGTAAATCAGCCCCAGCATTTT	CASSSGTDVNQPQHF
-	TRBV2	TRBJ1-5	-	TGTGCCAGCAGCCTACAGGAAGTTGACAATCAGCCCCAGCATTTT	CASSLQEVDNQPQHF
TRBD1	TRBV4-1	TRBJ2-7	-	TGCGCCAGCAGCCACGAAAGGACAGGGATATCCTACGAGCAGTACTTC	CASSHERTGISYEQYF
-	TRBV4-3	TRBJ1-6	-	TGCGCCAGCAGCCAAGCCTACGGGGAAGGGAATTCACCCCTCCACTTT	CASSQAYGEGNSPLHF
-	TRBV7-9	TRBJ2-5	-	TGTGCCAGCAGCTTCGTCGGCAGTGAAGAGACCCAGTACTTC	CASSFVGSEETQYF
TRBD2	TRBV5-4	TRBJ2-1	-	TGTGCCAGCAGCGCTGCTAGCGGACTTTACAATGAGCAGTTCTTC	CASSAASGLYNEQFF
-	TRBV18	TRBJ2-6	-	TGTGCCAGCTCACCACAGGGGGGCTCTGGGGCCAACGTCCTGACTTTC	CASSPQGGSGANVLTF
-	TRBV6-1	TRBJ1-2	few	TGTGCCAGTTCAGATGTCCAGTTGGGGATCTATGGCTACACCTTC	CASSDVQLGIYGYTF
-	TRBV4-1	TRBJ2-2	-	TGCGCCAGCAGCTATGGGGGGGCGGAGGCCTTAAACACCGGGGAGCTGTTTTTT	CASSYGGAEALNTGELFF
-	TRBV2	TRBJ1-5	once	TGTGCCAGCAGTGAGGGGGCATATCAGCCCCAGCATTTT	CASSEGAYQPQHF
TRBD1	TRBV18	TRBJ1-2	-	TGTGCCAGCTCACTCCCGGGACAGGGAAACTATGGCTACACCTTC	CASSLPGQGNYGYTF
TRBD2	TRBV9	TRBJ2-1	-	TGTGCCAGCAGCGTAGGACTAGCGGGATCCGGGAATGAGCAGTTCTTC	CASSVGLAGSGNEQFF
TRBD1	TRBV6-5	TRBJ2-2	-	TGTGCCAGCAGTTATAGGGGGACAGGGGGCTCCGGGGAGCTGTTTTTT	CASSYRGTGGSGELFF
-	TRBV5-1	TRBJ1-6	-	TGCGCCAGCAGCCCGAACGTCGGGGGGGGTAGTTCACCCCTCCACTTT	CASSPNVGGGSSPLHF
-	TRBV5-4	TRBJ2-7	-	TGTGCCAGCAGCTTGGAGGGAACTCCCCTCGAGCAGTACTTC	CASSLEGTPLEQYF
TRBD1	TRBV6-1	TRBJ2-7	-	TGTGCCAGCACCGCAGGGGACAGGTACGAGCAGTACTTC	CASTAGDRYEQYF
TRBD2	TRBV30	TRBJ2-3	-	TGTGCCTGGATTCCCAGCGGGAGAACAGATACGCAGTATTTT	CAWIPSGRTDTQYF
-	TRBV28	TRBJ1-2	few	TGTGCCAGCACGGGGACCGCTAACTATGGCTACACCTTC	CASTGTANYGYTF
-	TRBV4-3	TRBJ1-4	once	TGCGCCAGCAGCCAAGAGGGGGGGGCAGGGTATGAAAAACTGTTTTTT	CASSQEGGAGYEKLFF
TRBD2	TRBV10-2	TRBJ2-5	-	TGCGCCAGCAGTGCAGCGGGAGGGCTCCAAGAGACCCAGTACTTC	CASSAAGGLQETQYF
-	TRBV7-3	TRBJ1-3	-	TGTGCCAGCAGCTTAACGGGAAACACCATATATTTT	CASSLTGNTIYF
-	TRBV2	TRBJ2-3	-	TGTGCCAGCTGGGACTCGGGCACAGATACGCAGTATTTT	CASWDSGTDTQYF
TRBD2	TRBV5-1	TRBJ2-5	once	TGCGCCAGCAGCTTGAGCGGGACTAGCCAAGAGACCCAGTACTTC	CASSLSGTSQETQYF
-	TRBV10-3	TRBJ2-3	-	TGTGCCATCAGTGAAGGGGGATCAGATACGCAGTATTTT	CAISEGGSDTQYF
TRBD1	TRBV5-1	TRBJ1-6	-	TGCGCCAGCAGCCTAACACCGGGACAGACTAATTCACCCCTCCACTTT	CASSLTPGQTNSPLHF
TRBD2	TRBV6-1	TRBJ2-7	-	TGTGCCAGCAGAGTGACTAGCGGGTCCTACGAGCAGTACTTC	CASRVTSGSYEQYF
TRBD1	TRBV7-2	TRBJ1-1	-	TGTGCCAGCACCTGGACAGGGACTTCACACACTGAAGCTTTCTTT	CASTWTGTSHTEAFF
-	TRBV5-1	TRBJ1-4	-	TGCGCCAGCCGGACTTTAGGGACTAATGAAAAACTGTTTTTT	CASRTLGTNEKLFF
TRBD1	TRBV30	TRBJ1-5	-	TGTGCCTGGAGCCCGGGACAGCCAAATCAGCCCCAGCATTTT	CAWSPGQPNQPQHF
-	TRBV11-3	TRBJ2-5	-	TGTGCCAGCAGCCCCCAGGGAAGTGAGACCCAGTACTTC	CASSPQGSETQYF
TRBD2	TRBV7-7	TRBJ2-1	-	TGTGCTAGCAGCTTAGGCCTAGCGGAGGGGAATGAGCAGTTCTTC	CASSLGLAEGNEQFF
TRBD2	TRBV11-2	TRBJ2-7	-	TGTGCCAGCAGCTTGGCGGGGGGTTCCTACGAGCAGTACTTC	CASSLAGGSYEQYF
-	TRBV2	TRBJ2-7	once	TGTGCCGGTTCGGGGAATGAGTACGAGCAGTACTTC	CAGSGNEYEQYF
-	TRBV7-2	TRBJ1-6	-	TGTGCCAGCAGCCGAGCGGGCCAGACCCTCCACTTT	CASSRAGQTLHF
TRBD1	TRBV30	TRBJ1-6	-	TGTGCCTGGGGACAGGGCATGGATTCACCCCTCCACTTT	CAWGQGMDSPLHF
TRBD1	TRBV6-1	TRBJ1-6	-	TGTGCCAGCACCCACGGGACAGGGGATTCACCCCTCCACTTT	CASTHGTGDSPLHF
TRBD1	TRBV15	TRBJ2-1	-	TGTGCCACCAGCCCCTGGGACAGGGTCCAGAGGAGCTCCTACAATGAGCAGTTCTTC	CATSPWDRVQRSSYNEQFF
TRBD1	TRBV2	TRBJ1-5	-	TGTGCCAGCGGACAGGGCAACAATCAGCCCCAGCATTTT	CASGQGNNQPQHF
TRBD2	TRBV27	TRBJ2-2	-	TGTGCCAGCAGTTCCGTAGCGGGAGCGGCCACCGGGGAGCTGTTTTTT	CASSSVAGAATGELFF
TRBD1	TRBV5-1	TRBJ1-3	-	TGCGCCAGCAGCGAGACTGGGACAGGGGCTGGAAACACCATATATTTT	CASSETGTGAGNTIYF
-	TRBV2	TRBJ1-2	once	TGTGCCACCAGGACGGTGACTAACTATGGCTACACCTTC	CATRTVTNYGYTF
-	TRBV20-1	TRBJ1-2	-	TGCAGTGCTAGAGAGAGGGATGGCTACACCTTC	CSARERDGYTF
-	TRBV28	TRBJ1-2	-	TGTGCCAGCAGATCTACAGGATCCTATGGCTACACCTTC	CASRSTGSYGYTF
-	TRBV10-1	TRBJ2-3	-	TGCGCCAGCAGTGATGGGGGACTCCAAGATACGCAGTATTTT	CASSDGGLQDTQYF